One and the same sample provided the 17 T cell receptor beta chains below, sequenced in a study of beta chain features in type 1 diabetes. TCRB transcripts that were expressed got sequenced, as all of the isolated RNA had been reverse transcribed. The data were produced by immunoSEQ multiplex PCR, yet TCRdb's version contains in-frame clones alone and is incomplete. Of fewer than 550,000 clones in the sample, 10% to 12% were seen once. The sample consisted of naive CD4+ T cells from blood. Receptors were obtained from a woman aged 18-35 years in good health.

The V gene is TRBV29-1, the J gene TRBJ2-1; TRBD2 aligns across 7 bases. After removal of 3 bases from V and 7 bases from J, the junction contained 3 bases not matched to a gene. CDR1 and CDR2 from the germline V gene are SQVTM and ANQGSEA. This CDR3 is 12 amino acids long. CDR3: CSVDGGRNEQFF. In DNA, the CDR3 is TGCAGCGTTGACGGCGGGAGAAATGAGCAGTTCTTC.

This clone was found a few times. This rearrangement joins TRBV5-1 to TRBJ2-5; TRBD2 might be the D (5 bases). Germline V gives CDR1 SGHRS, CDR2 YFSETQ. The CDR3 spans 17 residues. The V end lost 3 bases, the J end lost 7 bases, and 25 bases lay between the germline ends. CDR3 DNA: TGCGCCAGCAGCTCGATCGCCGTGACTAACGGATTAGGGACCCAGTACTTC. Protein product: CASSSIAVTNGLGTQYF. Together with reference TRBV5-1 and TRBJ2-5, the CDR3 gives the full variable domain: KAGVTQTPRYLIKTRGQQVTLSCSPISGHRSVSWYQQTPGQGLQFLFEYFSETQRNKGNFPGRFSGRQFSNSRSEMNVSTLELGDSALYLCASSSIAVTNGLGTQYFGPGTRLLVL.

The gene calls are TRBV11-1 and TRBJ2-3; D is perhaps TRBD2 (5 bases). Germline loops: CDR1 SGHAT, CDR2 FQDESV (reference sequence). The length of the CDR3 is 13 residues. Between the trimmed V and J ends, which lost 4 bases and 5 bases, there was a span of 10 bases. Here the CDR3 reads CASSSRVKDTQYF. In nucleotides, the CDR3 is TGTGCCAGCAGCTCGCGGGTAAAAGATACGCAGTATTTT.

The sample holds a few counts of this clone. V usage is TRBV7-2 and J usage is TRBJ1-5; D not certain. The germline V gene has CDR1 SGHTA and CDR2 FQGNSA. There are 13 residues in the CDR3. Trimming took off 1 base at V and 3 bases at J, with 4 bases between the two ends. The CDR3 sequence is CASSLGPNQPQHF. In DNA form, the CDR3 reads TGTGCCAGCAGCTTAGGTCCCAATCAGCCCCAGCATTTT.

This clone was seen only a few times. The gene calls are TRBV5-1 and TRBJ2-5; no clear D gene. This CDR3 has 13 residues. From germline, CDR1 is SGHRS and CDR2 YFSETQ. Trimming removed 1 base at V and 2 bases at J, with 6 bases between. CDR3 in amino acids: CASSLRQQETQYF. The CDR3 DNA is TGCGCCAGCAGCTTGAGGCAGCAAGAGACCCAGTACTTC.

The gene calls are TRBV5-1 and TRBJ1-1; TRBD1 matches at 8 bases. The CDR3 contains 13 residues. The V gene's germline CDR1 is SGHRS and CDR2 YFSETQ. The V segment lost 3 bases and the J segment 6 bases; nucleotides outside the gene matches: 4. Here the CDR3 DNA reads TGCGCCAGCAGCTCGGAGACAGGGGCTGAAGCTTTCTTT. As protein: CASSSETGAEAFF.

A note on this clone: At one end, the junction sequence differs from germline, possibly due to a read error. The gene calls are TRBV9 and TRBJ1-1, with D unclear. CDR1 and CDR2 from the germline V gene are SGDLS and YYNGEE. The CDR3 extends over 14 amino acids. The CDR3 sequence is CSSSADPTNTEAFF. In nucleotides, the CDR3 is TGTTCCAGCAGCGCGGACCCTACGAACACTGAAGCTTTCTTT.

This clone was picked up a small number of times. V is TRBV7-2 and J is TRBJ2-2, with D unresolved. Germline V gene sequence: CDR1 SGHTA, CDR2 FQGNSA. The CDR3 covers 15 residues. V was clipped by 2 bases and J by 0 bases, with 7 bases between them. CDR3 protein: CASSLPLPNTGELFF. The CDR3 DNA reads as TGTGCCAGCAGCTTACCCCTTCCGAACACCGGGGAGCTGTTTTTT.

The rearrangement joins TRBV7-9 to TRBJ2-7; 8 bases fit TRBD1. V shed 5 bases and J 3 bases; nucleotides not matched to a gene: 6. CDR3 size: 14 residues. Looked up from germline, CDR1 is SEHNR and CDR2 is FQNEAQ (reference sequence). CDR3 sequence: CASSAGQGFYEQYV. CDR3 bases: TGTGCCAGCAGCGCTGGACAGGGTTTCTACGAGCAGTACGTC.

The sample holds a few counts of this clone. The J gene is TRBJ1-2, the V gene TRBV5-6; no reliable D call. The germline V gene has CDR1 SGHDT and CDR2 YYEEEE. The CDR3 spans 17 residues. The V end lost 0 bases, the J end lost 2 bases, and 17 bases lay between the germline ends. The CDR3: CASSLVFRGGLNYGYTF. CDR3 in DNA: TGTGCCAGCAGCTTGGTATTCAGAGGAGGGCTCAACTATGGCTACACCTTC. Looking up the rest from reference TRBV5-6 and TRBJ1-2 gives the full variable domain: DAGVTQSPTHLIKTRGQQVTLRCSPKSGHDTVSWYQQALGQGPQFIFQYYEEEERQRGNFPDRFSGHQFPNYSSELNVNALLLGDSALYLCASSLVFRGGLNYGYTFGSGTRLTVV.

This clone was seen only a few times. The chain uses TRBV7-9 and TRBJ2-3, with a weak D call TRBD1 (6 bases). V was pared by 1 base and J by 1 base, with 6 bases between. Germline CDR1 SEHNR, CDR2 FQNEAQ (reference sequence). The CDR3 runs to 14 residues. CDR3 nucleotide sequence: TGTGCCAGCAGCTTAGAGGGGGGCACAGATACGCAGTATTTT. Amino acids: CASSLEGGTDTQYF.

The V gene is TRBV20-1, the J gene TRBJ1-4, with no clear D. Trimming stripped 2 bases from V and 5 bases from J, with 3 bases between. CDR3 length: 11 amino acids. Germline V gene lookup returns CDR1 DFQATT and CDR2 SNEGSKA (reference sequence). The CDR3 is CSARSNEKLFF. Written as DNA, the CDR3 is TGCAGTGCTAGAAGCAATGAAAAACTGTTTTTT.

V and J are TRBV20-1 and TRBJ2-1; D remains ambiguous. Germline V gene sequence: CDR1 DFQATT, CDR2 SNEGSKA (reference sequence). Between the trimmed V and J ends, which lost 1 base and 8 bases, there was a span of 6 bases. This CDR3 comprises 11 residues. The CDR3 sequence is CSARALDEQFF. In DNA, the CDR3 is TGCAGTGCTAGAGCTCTGGATGAGCAGTTCTTC.

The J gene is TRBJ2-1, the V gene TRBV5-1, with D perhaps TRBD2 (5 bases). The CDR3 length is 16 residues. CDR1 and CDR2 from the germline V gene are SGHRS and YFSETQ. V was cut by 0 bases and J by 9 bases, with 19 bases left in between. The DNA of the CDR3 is TGCGCCAGCAGCTTGGTACCCGGGAAGGCCCCGTCTGAGCAGTTCTTC. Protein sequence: CASSLVPGKAPSEQFF. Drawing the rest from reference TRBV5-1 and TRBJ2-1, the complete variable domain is KAGVTQTPRYLIKTRGQQVTLSCSPISGHRSVSWYQQTPGQGLQFLFEYFSETQRNKGNFPGRFSGRQFSNSRSEMNVSTLELGDSALYLCASSLVPGKAPSEQFFGPGTRLTVL.

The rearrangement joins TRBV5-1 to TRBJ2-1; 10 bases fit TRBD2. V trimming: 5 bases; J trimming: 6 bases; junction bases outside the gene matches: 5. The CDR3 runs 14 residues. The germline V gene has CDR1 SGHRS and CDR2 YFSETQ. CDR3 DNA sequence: TGCGCCAGCAGTTATACTAGCGGGGTCAATGAGCAGTTCTTC. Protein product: CASSYTSGVNEQFF.

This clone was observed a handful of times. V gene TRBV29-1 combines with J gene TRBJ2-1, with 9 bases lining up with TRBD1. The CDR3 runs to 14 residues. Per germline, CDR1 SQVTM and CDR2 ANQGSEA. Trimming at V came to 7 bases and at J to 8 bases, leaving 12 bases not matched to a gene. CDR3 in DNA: TGCAGCGGGTACCGGGACAGGGAGGTCGATGAGCAGTTCTTC. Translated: CSGYRDREVDEQFF.

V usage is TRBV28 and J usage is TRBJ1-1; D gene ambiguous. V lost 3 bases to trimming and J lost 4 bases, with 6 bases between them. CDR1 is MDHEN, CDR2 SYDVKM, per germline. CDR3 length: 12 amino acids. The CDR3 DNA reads TGTGCCAGCAGTTTCCTCGGCACTGAAGCTTTCTTT. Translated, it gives CASSFLGTEAFF.